This TCR beta chain was obtained from a study of Ad26.COV2.S vaccination and SARS-CoV-2 variants. The treatment was: about 20 received Ad26.COV2.S at low or high dose, single or two shots; roughly 5 received placebo; per-sample allocation not given. At day 63 after the first vaccine or placebo injection, samples were drawn. This clone has just one count. Using immunoSEQ multiplex PCR, the repertoire was profiled, and TCRdb retains in-frame clones only, with some absent. The table includes about 250,000 clones, about 83% detected once. The germline CDR1 and CDR2 sequences are MNHNS and SASEGT. The length of the CDR3 is 16 residues. V dropped 2 bases and J dropped 4 bases, with 15 bases sitting between them.

The TCR was taken from a person between 18 and 65 years old who received the Ad26.COV2.S COVID-19 vaccine or a placebo. Sequences were derived from peripheral blood, sampled in a trial of Ad26.COV2.S vaccine versus placebo. This chain uses TRBV6-1 with TRBJ1-5; D is unresolved. The CDR3 protein is CASSERWTGGNQPQHF. In nucleotides, the CDR3 is TGTGCCAGCAGTGAAAGGTGGACCGGCGGGAATCAGCCCCAGCATTTT.